Detailed here is one T cell receptor beta chain. What this receptor recognizes is not known. No base-level quality is on record; no much larger clone is a single base apart. The data are from a study of identical twins (TCRdb year 2016). For the study in its entirety: To test whether fetal clonotypes persist, the study used deep sequencing on TCR alpha and beta repertoires from monozygotic twins, unrelated adults of various ages, and cord blood. Replicate twin experiments were performed at different times using different library preparation protocols to rule out contamination.

The library relied on 5' RACE. The run used an Illumina HiSeq 2000. A universal primer binding site was added through template switching, and the final cDNA carried a unique molecular identifier so that TCR cDNA molecules could be counted accurately. Specific primers in the conserved constant-segment region were used to synthesize first-strand cDNA for the TCR alpha and beta chains. Each cDNA library was double barcoded, with a SMART-Mk sample barcode plus Illumina barcodes, to control for contamination. TruSeq adapter sequences and Illumina sample barcodes were added in two successive PCR steps. The Illumina HiSeq platform was used with custom primers to sequence TCR alpha and beta cDNA libraries. Turning to the authors' computational methods: MiGEC was used to process raw reads and extract unique molecular identifiers, and MiXCR was used to find CDR3 positions. For each individual, recombination models were inferred using an EM algorithm with the repgenHMM and IGoR tools. Shared clonotype analysis was performed with the tcR package in R, normalizing sharing by the product of cloneset sizes. To study raw recombination free of thymic and clonal selection effects, out-of-frame nonproductive sequences were analyzed. Through fastp at Q25 and MiXCR, TCRdb rebuilt clones from the public reads, retaining in-frame beta chains. Rows matching on CDR3 protein sequence are summarized as one entry with the most common DNA and genes. The authors' filters were not applied to this entry. This sample lists roughly 700,000 distinct CDR3 sequences; 8.6% were detected once. In total, the top ten clones hold roughly 0.9% of the sample.

All donors were healthy Caucasians. Three pairs of female monozygotic twins, all aged roughly 18 to 30 years, were included in the twin cohort. The RNA used for TCR libraries was isolated from peripheral blood mononuclear cells. CDR3 length: 15 amino acids, cysteine to phenylalanine. Here the CDR3 DNA is all that survives: 45 bases in frame from base 1. Based on the germline V gene (reference sequence), the CDR1 and CDR2 sequences are MNHEY and SMNVEV. Unmatched junction bases come to 6, with V trimmed by 5 bases and J by 3 bases. Summary of the overall study and its limitations: Out-of-frame TCR alpha sharing in monozygotic twins was systematically underestimated by recombination models, whereas sharing between unrelated individuals was in agreement with the recombination models. A weaker excess of twin sharing was found in beta out-of-frame sequences because the signal-to-noise ratio was lowered by fewer shared sequences. Zero-insertion analyses could be partly confounded by invariant T cells such as MAIT and iNKT, though diverse VJ usage argued against such confounding for most clonotypes. Compared with coincidental sharing between unrelated individuals, out-of-frame TCR alpha sequences shared between twins showed an excess of sequences with low generation probability. Abundant cord blood beta clonotypes had fewer insertions, young adult naive repertoires showed a similar but weaker trend, and memory repertoires showed no such trend. Because the same donors could not be followed over many years, the conclusions relied on cross-sectional statistical analysis.

These same data were also listed under a study on yellow fever vaccine responses in identical twins. The second study also describes: The T cell response to vaccination in identical twins was reported by the authors to appear partly convergent and partly personalized. In identical twins, the study followed T cell clones that responded to the vaccine with precision.

Sequences were obtained from PBMCs. The sequence derives from a woman between 18 and 29 years old in good health. The sequence links TRBV27 to TRBJ2-2; TRBD1 fits 7 bases in the junction. The base sequence is TGTGCCAGCAGTCCGGGACAGCTCTACACCGGGGAGCTGTTTTTT. It specifies CASSPGQLYTGELFF.